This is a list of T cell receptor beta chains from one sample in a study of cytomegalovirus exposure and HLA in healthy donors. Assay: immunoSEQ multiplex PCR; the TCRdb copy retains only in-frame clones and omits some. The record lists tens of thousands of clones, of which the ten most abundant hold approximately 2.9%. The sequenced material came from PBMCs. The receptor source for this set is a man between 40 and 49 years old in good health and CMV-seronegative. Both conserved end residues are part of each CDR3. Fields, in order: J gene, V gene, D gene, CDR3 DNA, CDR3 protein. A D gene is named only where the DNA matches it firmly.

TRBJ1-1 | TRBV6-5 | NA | TGTGCCAGCAGTTACGGGCAGCCGTCGTTATTCGGTACGGCTTTCTTT | CASSYGQPSLFGTAFF
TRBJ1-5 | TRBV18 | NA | TGTGCCAGCTCACCAGACGGGATTGCCGGTCAGCCCCAGCATTTT | CASSPDGIAGQPQHF
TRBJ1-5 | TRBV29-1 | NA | TGCAGCGTCGACACAGGGAACAATCAGCCCCAGCATTTT | CSVDTGNNQPQHF
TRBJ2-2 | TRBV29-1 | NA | TGCAGCGTTGAAGATGCGGCTACCCAGAACACCGGGGAGCTGTTTTTT | CSVEDAATQNTGELFF
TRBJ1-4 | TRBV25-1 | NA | TGTGCCAGCAGTGAATCTAGGAATGAAAAACTGTTTTTT | CASSESRNEKLFF
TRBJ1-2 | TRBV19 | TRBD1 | TGTGCCAGTAGTCCCGGACAGGGACTCAACTATGGCTACACCTTC | CASSPGQGLNYGYTF
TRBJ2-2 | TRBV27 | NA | TGTGCCAGCAGTTTACAGGGGACTACAAACACCGGGGAGCTGTTTTTT | CASSLQGTTNTGELFF
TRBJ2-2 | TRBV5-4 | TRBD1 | TGTGCCAGCAGCTCGCCCGGGACAGGAAACACCGGGGAGCTGTTTTTT | CASSSPGTGNTGELFF
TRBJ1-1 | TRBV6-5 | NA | TGTGCCAGCACTAGGGGCACTGAAGCTTTCTTT | CASTRGTEAFF
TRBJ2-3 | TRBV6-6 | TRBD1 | TGTGCCAGCAGTTACTCTTGGACAGGGGGGTCAGATACGCAGTATTTT | CASSYSWTGGSDTQYF
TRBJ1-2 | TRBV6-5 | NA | TGTGCCAGCAGTTACTCTACGGGCTATGGCTACACCTTC | CASSYSTGYGYTF
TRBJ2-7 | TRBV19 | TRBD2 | TGTGCCAGTAGTATCTCGGCGGGGGCCTACGAGCAGTACTTC | CASSISAGAYEQYF
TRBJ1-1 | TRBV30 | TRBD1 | TGTGCCTGGAGTGTACCGAACAGGGGAGCTTTCTTT | CAWSVPNRGAFF
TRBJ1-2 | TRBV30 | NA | TGTGCCTGGACCTATGGGGGCGGCTATGGCTACACCTTC | CAWTYGGGYGYTF